This entry concerns a single TCR beta chain. Antigen specificity is unknown. Treatment defined: roughly 10-day PBMC culture with coronavirus spike peptide pools or control peptides (ViraFEST assay). With about 10 ug/ml peptide pools and 9.5 to 10 IU/ml IL-2, PBMCs were cultured at about 2 million per well. The Oncomine TCR Beta short-read assay was what sequenced the DNA obtained from cultured CD4+ T cells. Investigators obtained genomic DNA by extraction from cultured CD4+ T cells. Via MiXCR, TCRdb re-called the PCR reads, giving one row per CDR3 protein. The sample has fewer than 15,000 distinct CDR3 sequences; roughly 30% are singletons. These data come from a study of vaccination and CD4 T cells after COVID-19. As for the study in general: Collection of post-vaccine samples followed dose two by a median roughly 68 days, spanning a range of 14 to 241.

The clonotype originates from a human donor who had recovered from COVID-19. Sample: CD4+ T cells from blood, cultured in vitro.

CDR3 protein: CASSEALRLIQYF. The DNA for the CDR3 is TGTGCCAGCAGTGAAGCGTTAAGGTTAATTCAGTACTTC. This chain connects TRBV6-1 to TRBJ2-4; D is unclear. V lost 0 bases and J lost 10, with 10 bases in between. Germline loops: CDR1 MNHNS, CDR2 SASEGT. The CDR3 is made up of 13 amino acids.